One and the same sample provided the 23 T cell receptor beta chains below, sequenced in a study of shared clonotypes between healthy human individuals. Data came from immunoSEQ multiplex PCR; TCRdb stores just in-frame clones and leaves some out. The repertoire consists of about 120,000 clones, with 68% occurring once and the leading ten covering roughly 24%. Sample: memory CD8+ T cells sorted from blood. Specified subset: CD45RO+ cells pooled with CCR7-negative TemRA cells. The origin of the receptors is a woman younger than 45 in good health.

The V gene is TRBV11-2, the J gene TRBJ2-7, with 7 nucleotides matching TRBD1. CDR1 SGHAT and CDR2 FQNNGV come from the germline V gene. The CDR3 contains 14 residues. Trimming took 1 base from V and 2 from J; bases not matched to a gene: 2. This CDR3 reads CASSLAGQPYEQYF. CDR3 bases: TGTGCCAGCAGCTTAGCGGGACAGCCCTACGAGCAGTACTTC.

The rearrangement joins TRBV28 to TRBJ2-7; no clear D gene. Germline CDR1 reads MDHEN; CDR2 reads SYDVKM. Trimming took 2 bases from V and 4 from J, leaving 15 bases between them. The CDR3 is made up of 15 amino acids. The DNA of the CDR3 is TGTGCCAGCAGTTTAGCTCCATCCCGCACGTACGAGCAGTACTTC. This codes for CASSLAPSRTYEQYF.

Only one count was recorded for this clone. This rearrangement joins TRBV7-8 to TRBJ2-5; D gene ambiguous. V dropped 5 bases and J dropped 5 bases, with 12 bases sitting between them. Germline V lookup: CDR1 SGHVS, CDR2 FQNEAQ. The CDR3 length is 13 residues. CDR3 residues: CASSQNGGETQYF. The CDR3 coding sequence is TGTGCCAGCAGCCAAAATGGTGGGGAGACCCAGTACTTC.

V usage is TRBV5-4 and J usage is TRBJ1-1; D not certain. The germline V gene has CDR1 SGHNT and CDR2 YYREEE (reference sequence). The CDR3 runs to 13 residues. V gave up 0 bases and J gave up 6 bases, with 9 bases separating them. The CDR3 here is CASSLGQVPEAFF. The CDR3 DNA is TGTGCCAGCAGCTTGGGGCAGGTCCCTGAAGCTTTCTTT.

A note on this clone: The germline gene is not matched at one end of the junction; a read error may be the cause. The genes are TRBV5-1 and TRBJ2-7; 7 bases line up with TRBD2. The CDR3 is made up of 14 amino acids. Germline loops: CDR1 SGHRS, CDR2 YFSETQ. CDR3 sequence: CASSFGDYRGEQYF. Here the CDR3 DNA reads TGTGCCAGCAGCTTCGGGGACTATAGGGGCGAGCAGTACTTC.

In its sample, this clone was seen a few times. The V call is TRBV29-1, the J call TRBJ2-2, with D possibly matching TRBD2 (6 bases). This CDR3 is 15 amino acids long. Germline V lookup: CDR1 SQVTM, CDR2 ANQGSEA. The V end lost 7 bases, the J end lost 2 bases, and 17 bases lay between the germline ends. The CDR3 protein is CSAAGGVLNTGELFF. The CDR3 DNA reads as TGCAGCGCCGCCGGAGGGGTTTTAAACACCGGGGAGCTGTTTTTT.

V is TRBV11-3 and J is TRBJ2-7; the D is unclear. V was clipped by 1 base and J by 4 bases, with 11 bases between them. The CDR3 has 14 amino acids. Per germline, CDR1 SGHNT and CDR2 YENEEA. The CDR3 nucleotides read TGTGCCAGCAGCTTAGGGCAGAGTGAGTACGAGCAGTACTTC. Protein: CASSLGQSEYEQYF.

V and J are TRBV28 and TRBJ2-1; 10 bases are shared with TRBD2. From germline, CDR1 is MDHEN and CDR2 SYDVKM. Germline trimming cut 5 bases from V and 6 bases from J; bases unmatched to any gene: 10. The CDR3 is 16 amino acids. CDR3 sequence: CASSRPGTSEVNEQFF. DNA for the CDR3: TGTGCCAGCAGTAGACCCGGGACTAGCGAGGTCAATGAGCAGTTCTTC.

The chain carries TRBV7-9 and TRBJ1-2; a weak D match, TRBD1 (5 bases). V lost 7 bases to trimming and J lost 9 bases, with 24 bases between them. Germline lookup yields CDR1 SEHNR and CDR2 FQNEAQ (reference sequence). The CDR3 is 15 amino acids. The CDR3, as DNA: TGTGCCAGCATCAACACGGTGCTGGGGGACGATAGCTACACCTTC. It codes for CASINTVLGDDSYTF.

The CDR3: CAWSAGTGDGYTF. CDR3 DNA sequence: TGTGCCTGGAGCGCCGGGACAGGGGATGGCTACACCTTC. The V call is TRBV30, the J call TRBJ1-2; 10 bases line up with TRBD1. With V trimmed by 3 bases and J by 6 bases, 4 bases remained unmatched. CDR3 length: 13 residues. The germline V gene encodes CDR1 GTSNPN and CDR2 SVGIG (reference sequence).

The chain combines TRBV11-2 with TRBJ2-1; no clear D. This CDR3 is built from 12 residues. The germline V gene has CDR1 SGHAT and CDR2 FQNNGV. The V and J ends lost 4 bases and 7 bases respectively, with 8 bases between them. The CDR3: CASSYEANEQFF. CDR3 DNA sequence: TGTGCCAGCAGCTATGAGGCGAATGAGCAGTTCTTC.

This clone was counted a few times. The chain employs TRBV2 and TRBJ1-5; D gene unclear. This CDR3 has 15 residues. V shed 3 bases and J shed 3 bases, with 12 bases lying between them. The V gene's germline CDR1 is SNHLY and CDR2 FYNNEI. CDR3 region: CASSDQGPTNQPQHF. The CDR3 DNA reads as TGTGCCAGCAGTGACCAAGGACCGACCAATCAGCCCCAGCATTTT.

Notes on this clone: The same CDR3 is also encoded by other DNA sequences in this sample. The gene calls are TRBV28 and TRBJ1-2; no definite D call. V lost 0 bases to trimming and J lost 7 bases, with 9 bases between them. The V gene's germline CDR1 is MDHEN and CDR2 SYDVKM. The CDR3 extends over 13 amino acids. The CDR3 spells CASSLWVGSGYTF. The CDR3 DNA sequence: TGTGCCAGCAGTTTATGGGTGGGAAGTGGCTACACCTTC.

The V gene is TRBV13, the J gene TRBJ1-1; possibly TRBD1 for D (6 bases). Per the germline V gene, CDR1 is PRHDT and CDR2 is FYEKMQ (reference sequence). V lost 4 bases to trimming and J lost 11 bases, with 17 bases between them. The CDR3 runs to 13 residues. The CDR3 is CASSSYQGQGAFF. The CDR3 nucleotides are TGTGCCAGCAGCTCATATCAGGGACAAGGGGCTTTCTTT. Based on the CDR3 plus reference TRBV13 and TRBJ1-1, the full variable domain is AAGVIQSPRHLIKEKRETATLKCYPIPRHDTVYWYQQGPGQDPQFLISFYEKMQSDKGSIPDRFSAQQFSDYHSELNMSSLELGDSALYFCASSSYQGQGAFFGQGTRLTVV.

This chain links TRBV28 with TRBJ2-7; D uncertain. V gave up 8 bases and J gave up 4 bases, with 9 bases separating them. Per germline, CDR1 MDHEN and CDR2 SYDVKM. This CDR3 contains 11 residues. The CDR3 bases are TGTGCCAGCCAAGGGCGGTACGAGCAGTACTTC. Translated: CASQGRYEQYF.

The chain has TRBV28 and TRBJ2-6; the D gene is possibly TRBD1 (5 bases). V was trimmed by 3 bases and J by 0 bases, leaving 12 bases between them. The CDR3 covers 17 residues. CDR1 is MDHEN, CDR2 SYDVKM, per germline. CDR3 amino acids: CASSFYRRISGANVLTF. The CDR3 nucleotides are TGTGCCAGCAGTTTTTACAGGCGCATCTCTGGGGCCAACGTCCTGACTTTC.

Points on this clone: Other nucleotide sequences from this sample produce the same CDR3. The gene calls are TRBV5-1 and TRBJ2-5, with 8 nucleotides matching TRBD1. Per germline, CDR1 SGHRS and CDR2 YFSETQ. Trimming cost V 2 bases and J 4 bases; bases outside gene matches: 1. The CDR3 has 13 amino acids. CDR3 protein: CASSFGQGETQYF. DNA for the CDR3: TGCGCCAGCAGCTTTGGACAGGGAGAGACCCAGTACTTC.

The rearrangement joins TRBV6-6 to TRBJ2-7; no firm D call. The CDR3 totals 11 residues. Germline V gives CDR1 MNHNY, CDR2 SVGAGI (reference sequence). Between the trimmed V and J ends, which lost 0 bases and 7 bases, there was a span of 4 bases. CDR3 amino acids: CASSYSTEQYF. The CDR3 DNA is TGTGCCAGCAGTTACTCGACGGAGCAGTACTTC.

This clone was observed once. The chain employs TRBV27 and TRBJ2-7; D perhaps matches TRBD1 (6 bases). The CDR3 runs to 15 residues. Trimming took off 5 bases at V and 0 bases at J, with 14 bases between the two ends. Germline CDR1 is MNHEY and CDR2 is SMNVEV (reference sequence). CDR3 in DNA: TGTGCCAGCAGTCCCCCGGACAGAAGCTCCTACGAGCAGTACTTC. As protein: CASSPPDRSSYEQYF.

This clone turned up a few times. V gene TRBV4-1 combines with J gene TRBJ1-4; D gene uncertain. Trimming took off 3 bases at V and 6 bases at J, with 17 bases between the two ends. The germline CDR1 and CDR2 sequences are MGHRA and YSYEKL. The CDR3 sequence is 16 residues long. The CDR3 sequence is CASSQQIREGYEKLFF. DNA for the CDR3: TGCGCCAGCAGCCAGCAAATCAGAGAAGGCTATGAAAAACTGTTTTTT.

The sample holds a few counts of this clone. J is TRBJ2-5 and V is TRBV28; 7 bases map to TRBD2. Germline loops: CDR1 MDHEN, CDR2 SYDVKM. The CDR3 has 16 residues. V lost 6 bases, J lost 5 bases, and 15 bases stayed unmatched. The CDR3 DNA reads as TGTGCCAGCAGCAAACACACTAGCGCCCGGGGGGAGACCCAGTACTTC. As protein: CASSKHTSARGETQYF.

This chain joins TRBV15 and TRBJ1-1; D unclear. V was clipped by 3 bases and J by 1 base, with 12 bases between them. The CDR3 spans 15 residues. Per the germline V gene, CDR1 is LNHNV and CDR2 is YYDKDF (reference sequence). The CDR3 region is CATSSGSPGNTEAFF. CDR3 DNA: TGTGCCACCAGCAGCGGAAGCCCAGGGAACACTGAAGCTTTCTTT.

V and J are TRBV27 and TRBJ2-1, with D perhaps matching TRBD1 or TRBD2 (6 bases each). Germline values: CDR1 MNHEY, CDR2 SMNVEV (reference sequence). CDR3 length equals 18 residues. With 5 bases removed from V and 3 bases from J, the gap between germline ends came to 23 bases. The CDR3 nucleotides are TGTGCCAGCAGTAACCAGGAGGGGGTTTTTGGAGACTACAATGAGCAGTTCTTC. As protein: CASSNQEGVFGDYNEQFF.